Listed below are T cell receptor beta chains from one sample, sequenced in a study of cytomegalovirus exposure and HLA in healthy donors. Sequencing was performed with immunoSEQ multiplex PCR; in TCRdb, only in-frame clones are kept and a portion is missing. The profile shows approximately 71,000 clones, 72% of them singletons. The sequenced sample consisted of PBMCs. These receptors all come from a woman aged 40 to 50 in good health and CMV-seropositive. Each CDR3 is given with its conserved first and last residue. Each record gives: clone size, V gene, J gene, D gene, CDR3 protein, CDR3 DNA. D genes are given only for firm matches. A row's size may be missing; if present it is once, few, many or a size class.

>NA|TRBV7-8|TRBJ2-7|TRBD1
CASSSLHRDSIYEQYF
TGTGCCAGCAGCTCCCTCCACCGGGACAGCATATACGAGCAGTACTTC
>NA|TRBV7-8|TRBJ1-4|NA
CASSLLRGNEKLFF
TGTGCCAGCAGCTTGCTCAGGGGAAATGAAAAACTGTTTTTT
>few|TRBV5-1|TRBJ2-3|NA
CASSLGGLSTDTQYF
TGCGCCAGCAGCTTGGGGGGGCTATCCACAGATACGCAGTATTTT
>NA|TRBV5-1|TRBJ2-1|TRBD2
CASSPLTSGGLNEQFF
TGCGCCAGCAGCCCCCTGACTAGCGGGGGTTTGAATGAGCAGTTCTTC
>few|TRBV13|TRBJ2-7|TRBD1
CASSLRQGPGEQYF
TGTGCCAGCAGCCTCCGACAGGGGCCGGGAGAGCAGTACTTC
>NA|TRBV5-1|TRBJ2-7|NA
CASSGGTAGDEQYF
TGCGCCAGCAGCGGAGGGACAGCCGGGGACGAGCAGTACTTC
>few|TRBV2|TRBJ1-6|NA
CASSGGLSDLSPLHF
TGTGCCAGCAGTGGGGGGCTAAGCGATCTTTCACCCCTCCACTTT
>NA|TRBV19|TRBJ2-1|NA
CASSQDREVRNEQFF
TGTGCCAGTAGTCAAGACAGGGAGGTTCGGAATGAGCAGTTCTTC
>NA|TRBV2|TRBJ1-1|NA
CASTLRGFDTEAFF
TGTGCCAGCACCCTTAGGGGGTTCGACACTGAAGCTTTCTTT
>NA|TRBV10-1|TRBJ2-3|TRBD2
CASSKSSGGSTDTQYF
TGCGCCAGCAGTAAATCTAGCGGGGGCAGCACAGATACGCAGTATTTT
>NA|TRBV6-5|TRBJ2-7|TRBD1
CASSKGGLGFYEQYF
TGTGCCAGCAGCAAAGGGGGCCTGGGGTTCTACGAGCAGTACTTC
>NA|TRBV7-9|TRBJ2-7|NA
CASSLAGGNSNEQYF
TGTGCCAGCAGCTTAGCGGGGGGAAACTCCAACGAGCAGTACTTC
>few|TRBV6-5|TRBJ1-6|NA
CASRRLNSPLHF
TGTGCCAGCAGGAGACTCAATTCACCCCTCCACTTT
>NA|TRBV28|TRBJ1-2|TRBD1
CASSGPGQALGYTF
TGTGCCAGCAGTGGCCCTGGACAGGCGCTGGGCTACACCTTC
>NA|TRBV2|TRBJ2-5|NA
CANNVQGRETQYF
TGTGCCAACAACGTACAGGGACGAGAGACCCAGTACTTC
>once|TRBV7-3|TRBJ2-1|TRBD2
CASSLGTSNVNEQFF
TGTGCCAGCAGCTTGGGGACTAGCAATGTCAATGAGCAGTTCTTC
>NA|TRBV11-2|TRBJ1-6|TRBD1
CASSRQGIGALPSPLHF
TGTGCCAGCAGTCGACAGGGAATAGGCGCCCTTCCTTCACCCCTCCACTTT
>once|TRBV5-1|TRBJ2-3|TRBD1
CASSLPGTGRGDTQYF
TGCGCCAGCAGCTTACCCGGGACAGGGAGGGGAGATACGCAGTATTTT
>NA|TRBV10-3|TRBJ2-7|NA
CAISPGGRTEQYF
TGTGCCATCAGCCCCGGGGGGCGGACCGAGCAGTACTTC
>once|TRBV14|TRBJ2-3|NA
CASSQDAGAVDTQYF
TGTGCCAGCAGCCAAGATGCGGGGGCCGTTGATACGCAGTATTTT
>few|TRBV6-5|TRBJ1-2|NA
CASSLYGSYGYTF
TGTGCCAGCAGTTTATATGGGAGCTATGGCTACACCTTC
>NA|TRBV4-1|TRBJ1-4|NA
CASSQDLSNEKLFF
TGCGCCAGCAGCCAAGATCTTTCTAATGAAAAACTGTTTTTT
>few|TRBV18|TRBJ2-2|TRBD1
CASSPQQGADTGELFF
TGTGCCAGCTCACCACAGCAGGGGGCGGACACCGGGGAGCTGTTTTTT
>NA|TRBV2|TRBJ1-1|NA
CASSEPYREINTEAFF
TGTGCCAGCAGTGAACCGTACAGGGAGATAAACACTGAAGCTTTCTTT
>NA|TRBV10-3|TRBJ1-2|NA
CAISFGSYGYTF
TGTGCCATCAGTTTCGGTTCCTATGGCTACACCTTC
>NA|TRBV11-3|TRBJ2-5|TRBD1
CASSLPDRGQYF
TGTGCCAGCAGCTTACCGGACAGGGGCCAGTACTTC
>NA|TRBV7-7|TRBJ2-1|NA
CASSSGLSGEQFF
TGTGCTAGCAGCTCCGGACTATCTGGGGAGCAGTTCTTC
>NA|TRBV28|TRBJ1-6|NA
CASSFLGRSPLHF
TGTGCCAGCAGTTTTCTGGGGAGATCACCCCTCCACTTT
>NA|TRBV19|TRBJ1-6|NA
CASRAGSNSPLHF
TGTGCCAGTAGGGCAGGAAGTAATTCACCCCTCCACTTT
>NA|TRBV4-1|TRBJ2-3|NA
CASSVGGAWGDTQYF
TGCGCCAGCAGCGTGGGGGGGGCCTGGGGAGATACGCAGTATTTT
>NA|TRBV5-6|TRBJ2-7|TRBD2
CASRRLAGGSYEQYF
TGTGCCAGCAGAAGACTAGCGGGGGGGTCCTACGAGCAGTACTTC
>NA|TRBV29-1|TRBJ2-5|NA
CSVEQGRGQETQYF
TGCAGCGTTGAACAGGGGAGAGGACAAGAGACCCAGTACTTC
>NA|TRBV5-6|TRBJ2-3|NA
CASSFLQTDTQYF
TGTGCCAGCAGCTTTCTACAGACGGATACGCAGTATTTT
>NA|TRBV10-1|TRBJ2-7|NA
CASSESLQIYEQYF
TGCGCCAGCAGTGAGTCGTTACAGATCTACGAGCAGTACTTC
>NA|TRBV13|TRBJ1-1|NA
CASSLGVAGARSTEAFF
TGTGCCAGCAGCTTAGGCGTGGCAGGGGCAAGGAGCACTGAAGCTTTCTTT
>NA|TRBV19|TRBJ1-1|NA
CASRRDRSTEAFF
TGTGCCAGTAGGCGAGACAGGTCCACTGAAGCTTTCTTT
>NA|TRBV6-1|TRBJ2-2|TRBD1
CAATGQARTGELFF
TGTGCAGCCACCGGACAGGCTCGTACCGGGGAGCTGTTTTTT
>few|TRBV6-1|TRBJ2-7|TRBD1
CASSAPGQGLYEQYF
TGTGCCAGCAGTGCCCCCGGACAGGGGCTCTACGAGCAGTACTTC
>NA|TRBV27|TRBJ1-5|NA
CASSSETTGNGQPQHF
TGTGCCAGCAGTTCGGAAACAACAGGGAACGGTCAGCCCCAGCATTTT
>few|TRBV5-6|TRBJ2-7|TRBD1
CASRSRRTGGYEQYF
TGTGCCAGCAGGTCTCGACGGACAGGGGGCTACGAGCAGTACTTC
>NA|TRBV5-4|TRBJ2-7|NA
CASSLDGRDFSEQYF
TGTGCCAGCAGCTTGGATGGCAGGGACTTTTCCGAGCAGTACTTC
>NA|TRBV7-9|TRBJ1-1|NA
CASSLSGDTEAFF
TGTGCCAGCAGCTTATCAGGGGACACTGAAGCTTTCTTT
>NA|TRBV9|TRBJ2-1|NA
CASSFSSDVQFF
TGTGCCAGCAGCTTTTCTAGTGATGTTCAGTTCTTC